This entry concerns a single T cell receptor beta chain. Its antigen remains unidentified. No qualities accompany the bases; no much larger clone lies one base away. V sheds 4 bases and J sheds 4 bases, leaving 14 bases between their ends. The CDR3, from cysteine to phenylalanine, totals 14 residues. CDR3 DNA is the only sequence kept; it has 42 bases, read in frame from the first base. The germline V gene supplies CDR1 LGHNA and CDR2 YNFKEQ. The data belong to a study of cytomegalovirus exposure and HLA in healthy donors (dated by TCRdb to the late 2010s). Broadly, across the study: An earlier analysis of a few hundred of the donors reported around 280 Gb of sequence data and roughly 120 million unique TCR beta sequences obtained from approximately 180 million T cells. Every repertoire in the discovery cohort had been generated on one and the same sequencing platform. To predict cytomegalovirus infection status, the study combined high-throughput TCR immunosequencing, statistical association of individual TCRs with disease status, and machine learning. The number of donors typed differed by locus, with 629-630 for A, B, C, DRB1 and DQB1, 522 for DQA1, 600 to 610 for DPA1, and under 490 for DPB1. A later analysis re-examined previously published TCR beta repertoires from just over 650 donors and added high-resolution HLA genotyping to investigate patterns of TCR occurrence. Across some 400 genotyped donors of the cohort, an average of approximately 240,000 unique TCR beta nucleotide sequences per donor were sequenced, and 15% to 20% of those sequences were non-productive. The study profiled the T cell repertoires of some 610 subjects by immunosequencing and related them to cytomegalovirus serostatus. Among the roughly 400 genotyped donors, around 81% belonged to the genetic ancestry cluster associated with self-reported Caucasian donors. Rather than drawing on any new phenotypic data, the later analysis identified candidate immune exposures from TCR beta sequences and the way those sequences occurred across donors. Donor age, sex, ethnicity and CMV serostatus were collected together with the repertoire data. Genome-wide SNP genotypes for about 65% of the 666 donors were used in a later genetic analysis, which treated that subset as a discovery cohort. Along with the roughly 610-subject first cohort, a separate validation cohort of about 110 different subjects was used. Both class I and class II loci were covered by HLA typing, at four-digit resolution. An earlier analysis of roughly 600 of the donors used high-throughput TCR beta sequencing to judge whether each TCR beta V gene segment behaved as functional or pseudogenic. A few DR-DQ haplotypes were treated as single units for association and clustering because of strong linkage in the cohort. Roughly 300 gigabases of sequencing data and 70 million to 95 million unique TCR sequences made up an early release that covered some 640 HLA-typed donors. The aim of the study was to test whether cataloging public T cell receptors could identify signatures of past pathogen exposure.

The library relied on the immunoSEQ multiplex PCR assay. For the multiplex PCR, a mixture combining 60 forward primers for TCR Vbeta segments and 13 reverse primers for TCR Jbeta segments was used. The CDR3 region of rearranged TCR beta genes was amplified from genomic DNA with a multiplex PCR assay. On the Illumina HiSeq System, the amplified TCR beta libraries were sequenced as 87-base-pair reads. Under the source paper's analysis protocol: A later analysis tallied 75 million to 95 million unique TCR beta chains across the approximately 670 repertoires, and about 10 million of those chains were shared by two or more donors. A nearest-neighbor algorithm error-corrected the raw reads and collapsed the reads into unique sequences, merging closely related sequences to remove PCR and sequencing errors. To assign V, D and J gene segments, CDR3 sequences were aligned to IMGT reference sequences. Each retained sequence needed at least a six-nucleotide match to both a V gene segment and a J gene segment. A rearrangement counted as productive if the CDR3 had no stop codons and remained in frame with V and J, and every other rearrangement counted as non-productive. CDR3 was defined according to IMGT convention as the region running from the second conserved V-encoded cysteine to the conserved J-encoded phenylalanine. Sequences without an unambiguous match to a single V gene segment were excluded from the earlier analysis of approximately 600 of the donors. An earlier analysis of about 600 of the donors called V segments functional above 56.7% productive rearrangements and segregating when the between-donor standard deviation exceeded 5%. A statistical classification framework was developed to diagnose cytomegalovirus status using the catalog of TCR beta chain sequences. A later analysis assigned V and J genes by comparing TCR nucleotide sequences with IMGT/GENE-DB human TR gene sequences. A later analysis assigned CDR3 sequences and most-parsimonious VDJ recombination scenarios with the TCRdist pipeline. In a later analysis, every TCR beta chain was defined by the combination of its CDR3 amino acid sequence and its V-gene family, and reads without a unique V-gene family were dropped. To address suspected cross-contamination and a sequencing artifact, a later analysis removed around 600 highly shared, low-generation-probability nucleotide sequences. For each public chain, a later analysis derived a clonal expansion index from normalized ranks of inferred template counts within each repertoire. In a later analysis, generation probabilities were computed with a VDJ recombination model fitted to out-of-frame rearrangements, and the resulting probabilities were checked against IGoR. A later analysis scored TCR-TCR, TCR-HLA and TCR-CMV co-occurrence with hypergeometric tests, applying a repertoire-size bias correction to TCR pairs. In a later analysis, false discovery rates were estimated by permuting HLA or CMV assignments 20 times. In a later analysis, co-occurring TCRs were grouped using DBSCAN, and TCRdist sequence similarity was added for clustering within HLA-allele-positive subsets. Co-occurrence clustering excluded repertoires with fewer than 30,000 or more than 120,000 public chains, plus five with anomalous nucleotide sharing. TCRdb provides this immuneACCESS table in a form limited to in-frame rearrangements. Some clones are lacking; in checked studies, under half of them reflect an unresolved V gene, and why the rest are absent is not known. V and J calls and clone size come straight from that table; D and trimming were deduced from the DNA. This sample gives 200,000 to 250,000 clones in total; approximately 78% of them show up just once. Less than 3.5% of the sample is in the top ten clones.

The investigation overall reported the following: The presence/absence analyses assumed that sequencing depth was roughly uniform across donors, and that assumption may not be true. An association between a missense DCLRE1C variant and V-gene and J-gene trimming of TCR beta chains was found in a later genetic analysis and replicated in an independent cohort. Three of the identified cytomegalovirus-associated TCR beta chains were confirmed in vitro to be specific for cytomegalovirus antigens. Cytomegalovirus status was reported to be diagnosed by the classifier with high specificity and sensitivity in both the original and validation cohorts. A later analysis associated about 16,000 TCR beta sequences with specific HLA alleles at a false discovery rate of 0.05. Correlated functional status among segregating V segments might be attributable to linkage disequilibrium, but an unknown experimental factor could not be ruled out. This cohort had only TCR beta chains sequenced, and the lack of alpha or paired-chain data limited which features could be detected. According to a later analysis, TCR association rates differed among HLA loci, with DRB1 alleles showing the most associated TCRs and HLA-C alleles showing the fewest. When HLA alleles, especially DR and DQ, strongly co-occurred, TCR associations were difficult to assign to individual alleles. A later analysis reported that several top co-occurrence clusters appeared linked to parvovirus B19, influenza, CMV and Epstein-Barr virus. A later analysis found that HLA-associated TCR beta chains were more clonally expanded and had lower generation probabilities than equally common non-associated chains. An earlier analysis of around 500 of the donors showed that most TCR beta V segments appeared in productive rearrangements either about 87% or about 30% of the time, which broadly matched IMGT annotations. According to a later genetic analysis, donors in an Asian-associated ancestry cluster had fewer N-insertions in productive TCRs than the approximately 650-donor mean. Because counts were too low, seventeen rarely observed V segments, including chromosome 9 orphons, were left out of the earlier analysis of 500 to 650 of the donors. Most TCR sequences were seen in very few donors, while some public TCRs were found in many individuals. According to a later analysis, most CMV-associated TCR beta chains appeared to be HLA-restricted, and the HLA associations seemed to be driven largely by CMV exposure. Because some donors lacked HLA typing at each locus, the association tests relied only on the typed subset. A further reported finding was that TCR beta sequences accurately predicted the HLA-A and HLA-B alleles for most subjects in the first cohort. Some IMGT-functional V segments, including TRBV6-2 and TRBV6-3, could not be distinguished by the 87-base-pair reads and were therefore excluded. A total of 150 to 200 TCR beta chains were listed by the study as associated with cytomegalovirus. The sequencing pipeline was judged likely to have produced a cluster of highly shared sequence variants as a technical artifact. The authors suggested that the approach could potentially be generalized to other disease states and immunological phenotypes. For the cohort, immune exposure information was limited to CMV serostatus.

The cohort comprised fewer than 700 healthy bone marrow donors. At the time of sampling, all cohort members were nominally healthy, though unrecorded immune exposures were likely present. The donor tested CMV seronegative and was one of the 352 seronegative cohort members. A peripheral blood sample was collected from each donor, and TCR beta sequencing was performed on peripheral blood mononuclear cells. The Qiagen DNeasy Blood Extraction Kit was used to extract genomic DNA from the blood cell samples. This sequence originates from a woman in her forties in good health and CMV-seronegative. The V gene is TRBV4-2 and the J gene is TRBJ2-7; a weak D assignment points to TRBD2 (6 bases agree). The sequenced sample consisted of PBMCs. The CDR3: CASSPTGGSYEQYF. The sequenced DNA is TGTGCCAGCAGCCCGACCGGGGGAAGTTACGAGCAGTACTTC.